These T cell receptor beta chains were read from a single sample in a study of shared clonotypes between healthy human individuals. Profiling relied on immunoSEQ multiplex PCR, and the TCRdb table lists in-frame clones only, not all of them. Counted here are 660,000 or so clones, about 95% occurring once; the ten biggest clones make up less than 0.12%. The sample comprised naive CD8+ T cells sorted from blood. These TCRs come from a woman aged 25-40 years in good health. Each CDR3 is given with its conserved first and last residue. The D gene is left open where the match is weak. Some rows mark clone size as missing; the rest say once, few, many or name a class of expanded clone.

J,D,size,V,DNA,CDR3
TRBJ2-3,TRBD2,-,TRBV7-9,TGTGCCAGCAGCTTAGGGCTAGCGGGAGGGCCGGGCACAGATACGCAGTATTTT,CASSLGLAGGPGTDTQYF
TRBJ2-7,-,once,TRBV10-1,TGCGCCAGCAGCGATTCACCGTACGAGCAGTACTTC,CASSDSPYEQYF
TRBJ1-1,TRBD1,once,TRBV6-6,TGTGCCAGCAGAGTTAACAGGGGGACTGAAGCTTTCTTT,CASRVNRGTEAFF
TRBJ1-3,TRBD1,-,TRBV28,TGTGCCAGCACCCTCGACAGGGGCTCTGGAAACACCATATATTTT,CASTLDRGSGNTIYF
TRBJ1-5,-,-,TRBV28,TGTGCCAGCAGTTTACAAACAGGTTATCAGCCCCAGCATTTT,CASSLQTGYQPQHF
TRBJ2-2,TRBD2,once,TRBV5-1,TGCGCCAGCAGCCCGCAACTAGCGGGAGGGCCTGGCACCGGGGAGCTGTTTTTT,CASSPQLAGGPGTGELFF
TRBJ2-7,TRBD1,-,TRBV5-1,TGCGCCAGCAGCACGCGACAGGGTACCGGCTACGAGCAGTACTTC,CASSTRQGTGYEQYF
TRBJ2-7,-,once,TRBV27,TGTGCCAGCAGTGAGGCACCATCCTACGAGCAGTACTTC,CASSEAPSYEQYF
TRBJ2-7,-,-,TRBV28,TGTGCCAGCAGCTACAGGTCACGGTTCTACGAGCAGTACTTC,CASSYRSRFYEQYF
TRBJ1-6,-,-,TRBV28,TGTGCCAGCAGAACCCTGTATTCACCCCTCCACTTT,CASRTLYSPLHF